The entry that follows covers one T cell receptor (beta chain) sequence. This may come from a read error, since a much larger clone is one base off. The CDR3 length is 17 residues. Looked up from germline, CDR1 is MDHEN and CDR2 is SYDVKM. Libraries of naive CD8 T cells were made from roughly 18,000 to 920,000 sorted cells. They used 10%, 30% or 50% RNA. Both previously described methods and listed TCR primers were employed to make bulk TCR libraries. TCRdb used MiXCR to reprocess the PCR reads, holding one entry per CDR3 protein. The repertoire holds more than 250,000 distinct CDR3 sequences, with around 21% as singletons. This sample was taken from a study of molecular identifiers for immune sequencing clone quantification.

The sequenced sample was naive CD8+ T cells from blood, with Jurkat cell RNA spiked in. As to subset: FACS-sorted CD8+CD4-CCR7+CD45RA+ naive T cells. The receptor comes from a human donor in good health. Some libraries in this study had Jurkat cell RNA spiked in. The chain combines TRBV28 with TRBJ2-3; 13 bases map to TRBD2. Here the CDR3 reads CASSFRRTSGRWDTRYF. The CDR3 DNA follows: TGTGCCAGCAGTTTCCGACGGACTAGCGGGAGATGGGATACGCGGTATTTT.